This T cell receptor beta chain was sequenced for a study of T cell changes during pregnancy in multiple sclerosis. This clone appeared a single time. The CDR3 consists of 15 residues. The trim removed 4 bases at V and 3 bases at J, leaving 5 bases unmatched. The germline gives CDR1 KGHSH, CDR2 LQKENI. The method was immunoSEQ multiplex PCR; TCRdb's version includes in-frame clones alone and lacks a portion of them. The sample records fewer than 90,000 clones, nearly 95% being singletons. Material: peripheral blood, obtained after pregnancy. J is TRBJ2-2 and V is TRBV18; 7 bases align to TRBD1. This clonotype originated in a female donor in good health, enrolled as a control in a pregnancy study. CDR3: CASSRNRGDTGELFF. The CDR3 DNA is TGTGCCAGCTCACGAAACAGGGGCGACACCGGGGAGCTGTTTTTT.